The 14 T cell receptor beta chains below come from one sample, sequenced in a study of control samples from healthy donors and cancer patients. The protocol was immunoSEQ multiplex PCR, while the TCRdb copy is restricted to in-frame clones and leaves out a portion. The sample consists of tens of thousands of clones, around 90% of them appearing once. Sequencing was carried out using blood. These receptors were collected from a man in his fifties or sixties in good health.

The chain couples TRBV10-3 to TRBJ1-1, with 8 nucleotides matching TRBD1. The CDR3 has 17 amino acids. The V segment lost 3 bases and the J segment 1 base; nucleotides outside the gene matches: 10. Germline V CDR1 and CDR2: ENHRY, SYGVKD. CDR3 residues: CAISDWTGRGGNTEAFF. In DNA, the CDR3 is TGTGCCATCAGTGACTGGACAGGGCGGGGAGGGAACACTGAAGCTTTCTTT.

The V gene is TRBV19, the J gene TRBJ1-3, with D uncertain. Looked up from germline, CDR1 is LNHDA and CDR2 is SQIVND (reference sequence). V was pared by 6 bases and J by 2 bases, with 11 bases between. The CDR3 spans 14 residues. The CDR3 nucleotides read TGTGCCAGTAGGCTTACCGGGCCTGGAAACACCATATATTTT. Protein product: CASRLTGPGNTIYF.

The chain has TRBV6-2 or TRBV6-3 and TRBJ2-1, with 9 bases fitting TRBD1. This CDR3 region has 15 residues. V shed 2 bases and J 6 bases; nucleotides not matched to a gene: 5. Germline CDR1 reads MNHEY; CDR2 reads SVGEGT. The CDR3 DNA reads as TGTGCCAGCAGTTACGCCGGACAGGGGTCCAATGAGCAGTTCTTC. Protein product: CASSYAGQGSNEQFF.

This sequence joins TRBV6-2 or TRBV6-3 and TRBJ2-7; no firm D call. The ends were cut back, 2 bases at V and 3 bases at J, with 8 bases in the middle. Germline CDR1 MNHEY, CDR2 SVGEGT. CDR3 length: 13 amino acids. The CDR3 is CASSYGLVYEQYF. CDR3 DNA sequence: TGTGCCAGCAGTTACGGGTTAGTCTACGAGCAGTACTTC.

This chain uses TRBV10-2 with TRBJ2-5; no reliable D call. The CDR3 loop spans 14 amino acids. V was shortened by 3 bases and J by 4 bases, with 12 bases between the two germline ends. The germline V gene encodes CDR1 WSHSY and CDR2 SAAADI. CDR3 nucleotide sequence: TGCGCCAGCAGTGACCTCCTTCGACGAGAGACCCAGTACTTC. It is translated as CASSDLLRRETQYF.

The rearrangement joins TRBV18 to TRBJ2-2; no firm D call. The CDR3 has 16 residues. Germline V lookup: CDR1 KGHSH, CDR2 LQKENI. Trimming left V 2 bases short and J 1 base short, with 11 bases between. This CDR3 is CASSPLTDLNTGELFF. The CDR3 DNA is TGTGCCAGCTCACCATTAACAGACTTGAACACCGGGGAGCTGTTTTTT.

This clone was found a few times. The chain uses TRBV24-1 and TRBJ2-3, with a tentative D call TRBD2 (7 bases). CDR1 and CDR2 from the germline V gene are KGHDR and SFDVKD. This CDR3 comprises 16 residues. V was clipped by 5 bases and J by 4 bases, with 18 bases between them. The CDR3 DNA reads TGTGCCACCAGTGCCCACCCGAGGGAGGGGGCAGATACGCAGTATTTT. Amino acid sequence: CATSAHPREGADTQYF.

The CDR3 spells CASSFTGTDNQPQHF. The CDR3 DNA reads TGTGCCAGCAGTTTTACCGGGACAGACAATCAGCCCCAGCATTTT. The rearrangement uses TRBV27 and TRBJ1-5; 7 nucleotides align to TRBD1. Germline V gene sequence: CDR1 MNHEY, CDR2 SMNVEV (reference sequence). CDR3 length: 15 amino acids. Trimming took 3 bases from V and 3 from J; bases not matched to a gene: 5.

J is TRBJ1-2 and V is TRBV3-1 (or the pseudogene TRBV3-2); D might be TRBD1 (6 bases). The CDR3 is made up of 13 amino acids. The V end was cut by 0 bases, the J end by 6 bases, with 8 bases between. Germline V lookup: CDR1 LGHDT, CDR2 YNNKEL (reference sequence). The CDR3 DNA sequence: TGTGCCAGCAGCCAAGACAACAGGGATGGCTACACCTTC. Encoded protein: CASSQDNRDGYTF.

The chain combines TRBV7-2 with TRBJ1-2, with a possible D match to TRBD1 (5 bases). CDR3 size: 14 residues. V was pared by 6 bases and J by 4 bases, with 15 bases between. Looked up from germline, CDR1 is SGHTA and CDR2 is FQGNSA. The CDR3: CASRPLLGGYGYTF. The CDR3 nucleotides read TGTGCCAGCAGACCGTTACTGGGGGGCTATGGCTACACCTTC.

The chain has TRBV12-3 or TRBV12-4 and TRBJ2-5; D unresolved. Trimming stripped 5 bases from V and 2 bases from J, with 3 bases between. This CDR3 region has 11 residues. The chain's CDR3 is CASSLQETQYF. The CDR3 DNA sequence: TGTGCCAGCAGTCTACAAGAGACCCAGTACTTC.

The chain uses TRBV28 and TRBJ1-6, with 11 bases aligning to TRBD1. The CDR3 has 16 residues. Germline V gene sequence: CDR1 MDHEN, CDR2 SYDVKM. Losses at the gene ends were 6 bases for V and 9 bases for J; bases not matched to a gene: 10. CDR3 sequence: CASSRAWTGGSSPLHF. CDR3 bases: TGTGCCAGCAGCCGGGCTTGGACAGGGGGCAGTTCACCCCTCCACTTT.

V is TRBV7-6 and J is TRBJ2-7; D remains ambiguous. Trimming pared 5 bases from V and 2 bases from J, leaving 13 bases between. CDR3 length equals 14 residues. CDR1 and CDR2 from the germline V gene are SGHVS and FNYEAQ. CDR3 sequence reads: CASSERGHTYEQYF. CDR3 sequence (DNA): TGTGCCAGCAGCGAAAGAGGCCACACCTACGAGCAGTACTTC.

This clone showed up just once. This chain links TRBV19 with TRBJ2-2, with 9 nucleotides matching TRBD1. The CDR3 covers 13 residues. Looked up from germline, CDR1 is LNHDA and CDR2 is SQIVND (reference sequence). Unmatched junction bases numbered 3, after V lost 6 bases and J lost 7 bases. The CDR3 sequence is CASSDRGNGELFF. CDR3 nucleotide sequence: TGTGCCAGTAGCGACAGGGGGAACGGGGAGCTGTTTTTT.